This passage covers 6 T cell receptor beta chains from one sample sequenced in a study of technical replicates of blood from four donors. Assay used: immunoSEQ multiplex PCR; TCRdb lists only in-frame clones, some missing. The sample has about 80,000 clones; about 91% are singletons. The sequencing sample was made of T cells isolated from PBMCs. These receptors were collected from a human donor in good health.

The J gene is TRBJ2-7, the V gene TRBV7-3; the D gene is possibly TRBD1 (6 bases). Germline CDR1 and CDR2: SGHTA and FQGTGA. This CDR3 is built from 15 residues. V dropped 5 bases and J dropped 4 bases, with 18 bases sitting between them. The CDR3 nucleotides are TGTGCCAGCAGCAAGGGGGACGGAATGGGATACGAGCAGTACTTC. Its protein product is CASSKGDGMGYEQYF.

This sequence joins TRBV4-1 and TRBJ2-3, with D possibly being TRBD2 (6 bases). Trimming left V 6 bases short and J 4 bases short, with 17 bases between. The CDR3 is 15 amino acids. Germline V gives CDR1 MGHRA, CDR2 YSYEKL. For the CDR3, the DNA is TGCGCCAGCAGTCCCACGGAGGGAGTAGCAGATACGCAGTATTTT. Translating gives CASSPTEGVADTQYF.

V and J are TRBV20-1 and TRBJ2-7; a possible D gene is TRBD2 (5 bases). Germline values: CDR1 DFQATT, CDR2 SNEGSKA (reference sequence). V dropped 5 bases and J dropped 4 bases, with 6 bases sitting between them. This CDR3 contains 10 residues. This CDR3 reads CSAGEYEQYF. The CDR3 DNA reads TGCAGTGCTGGGGAGTACGAGCAGTACTTC.

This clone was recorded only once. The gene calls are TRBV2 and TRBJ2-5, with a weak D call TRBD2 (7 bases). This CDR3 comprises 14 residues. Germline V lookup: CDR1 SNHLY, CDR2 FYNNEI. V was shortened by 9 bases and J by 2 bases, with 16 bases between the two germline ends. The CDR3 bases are TGTGCCAGACAACGGGGGGCAGGACAAGAGACCCAGTACTTC. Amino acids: CARQRGAGQETQYF.

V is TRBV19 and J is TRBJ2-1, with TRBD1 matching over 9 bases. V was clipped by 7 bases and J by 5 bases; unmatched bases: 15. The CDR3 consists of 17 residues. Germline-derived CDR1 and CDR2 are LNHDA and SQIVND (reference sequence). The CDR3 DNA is TGTGCCAGTATCCCGGGACAGGGTTCGTTCGGTAACAATGAGCAGTTCTTC. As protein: CASIPGQGSFGNNEQFF.

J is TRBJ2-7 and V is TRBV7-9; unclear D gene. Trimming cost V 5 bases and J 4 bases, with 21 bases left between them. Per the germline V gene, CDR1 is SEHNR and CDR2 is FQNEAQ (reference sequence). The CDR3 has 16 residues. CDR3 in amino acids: CASSPGVGSVYYEQYF. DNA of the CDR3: TGTGCCAGCAGCCCTGGTGTCGGGTCCGTTTATTACGAGCAGTACTTC.